The present entry profiles one T cell receptor (beta chain) with its context. Its antigen remains undetermined. Base qualities are not provided; no much larger clone lies one nucleotide away. These data are taken from a study of blood T cell repertoires in COVID-19 (dated by TCRdb to 2018 to 2020). Concerning the study at large: Samples covering the acute and convalescent phases of COVID-19 were provided by collaborators in the United States, Italy and Spain. The material from the prospective study consisted of cDNA or gDNA derived from T cells, B-cell-depleted T cells, or PBMCs. Deeply sampled blood TCRbeta repertoires from subjects exposed to, actively infected with, or recovered from COVID-19 were included in the dataset. The repertoires were released in a freely available public database meant as a resource for research on the immune response to SARS-CoV-2. The samples were drawn from the first 160 participants of the ongoing ImmuneRACE study and from about 1,200 subjects provided by 6 global collaborators. Sample metadata almost always included a de-identified subject ID, COVID-19 status, age in years and sex. Where available, HLA class I and class II types were obtained from metadata supplied by the sample provider rather than from assay-based typing.

Its CDR3 holds 13 amino acids, cysteine through phenylalanine. CDR3 DNA only is kept here, 39 bases in frame from base 1. V is trimmed back by 4 bases and J by 4 bases, and the junction contains 4 bases that no gene match accounts for. CDR1 and CDR2 are read off the germline V gene as SGHRS and YFSETQ. Participants in the prospective study were enrolled through a virtual design, were aged roughly 18 to 95 years, and lived in 24 United States geographic areas. Cohort assignment in the prospective study relied on participant-reported clinical history from a screening survey and a study questionnaire. Each participant in the prospective study had whole blood, serum and a nasopharyngeal or oropharyngeal swab collected by mobile phlebotomists. Prospective study participants could optionally give additional blood draws and questionnaires over a roughly two-month period. Prospective study blood samples were shipped either frozen or at room temperature before DNA extraction.

What the study reported, not specific to this receptor: The quantity of clinical and demographic metadata differed by source and by participant and was supplied without curation.

TCRbeta CDR3 regions were amplified from genomic DNA by means of the immunoSEQ Assay, a bias-controlled multiplex PCR. Processing in the source paper ran as follows. The number of nucleated cells in each sample was estimated by amplification of reference gene primers within the assay. Sequence reads were collapsed and filtered to measure the absolute abundance of every unique TCRbeta CDR3 rearrangement. Productive Simpson clonality was computed per sample as the square root of Simpson's diversity index over productive rearrangements. TCRdb took over this immuneACCESS table, retaining in-frame rearrangements with V and J assigned. Such tables are incomplete; in checked studies, under half of the missing clones stem from an unresolved V gene, and the remainder is unexplained. V, J and clone size derive from that table, while D and trimming were established from the DNA sequence. The sample records some 250,000 clones, 89% of which are singletons. 3.5% to 4% of the sample goes to the ten largest clones.

The chain is made from TRBV5-1 and TRBJ1-1, and TRBD1 aligns with 7 junction nucleotides. This clonotype was obtained from a woman aged 30 to 39 with acute COVID-19. Sequenced: PBMCs or T cells enriched from blood (not recorded which). The DNA sequence is given as TGCGCCAGCAGCACATCAGGGGGCACTGAAGCTTTCTTT. Translated, it gives CASSTSGGTEAFF. The CDR3 plus the reference TRBV5-1 and TRBJ1-1 genes for the other parts give the full variable domain: KAGVTQTPRYLIKTRGQQVTLSCSPISGHRSVSWYQQTPGQGLQFLFEYFSETQRNKGNFPGRFSGRQFSNSRSEMNVSTLELGDSALYLCASSTSGGTEAFFGQGTRLTVV.